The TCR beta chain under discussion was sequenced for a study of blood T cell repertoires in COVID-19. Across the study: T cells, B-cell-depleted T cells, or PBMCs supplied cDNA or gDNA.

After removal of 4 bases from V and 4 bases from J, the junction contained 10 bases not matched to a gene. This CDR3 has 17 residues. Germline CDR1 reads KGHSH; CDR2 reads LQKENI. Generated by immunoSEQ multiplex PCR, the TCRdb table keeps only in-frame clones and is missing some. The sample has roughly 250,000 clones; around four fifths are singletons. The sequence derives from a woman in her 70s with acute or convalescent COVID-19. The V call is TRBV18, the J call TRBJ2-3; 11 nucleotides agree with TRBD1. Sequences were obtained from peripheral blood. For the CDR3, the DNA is TGTGCCAGCTCACGCTTGGACAGGGGGCAAGGTTCAGATACGCAGTATTTT. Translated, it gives CASSRLDRGQGSDTQYF.